This T cell receptor (beta chain) was identified in a study of graft-versus-host responses after intestinal transplantation (dated by TCRdb to about 2021). Regarding the research as a whole: Multivisceral, liver-intestinal, or isolated intestinal transplants were received by the recipients. Every recipient was given anti-thymocyte globulin induction, then maintenance tacrolimus and steroids for around three years. After intestinal transplantation, graft-versus-host and host-versus-graft alloreactive T cell clones were followed in the graft, circulation and bone marrow using bulk TCR-beta CDR3 sequencing. Alloreactive clones were identified by sequencing pre-transplant mixed lymphocyte reaction products and comparing these products with unstimulated pre-transplant donor and recipient T cells. The cohort enrolled some 24 intestinal transplant recipients, one of whom was a retransplant, and a few patients without pretransplant specimens were excluded. Donor T cell macrochimerism was defined as a peak of at least 4% donor T cells among recipient peripheral blood mononuclear cells. Samples from a few later patients were sequenced in-house on an Illumina MiSeq with MiXCR processing rather than by the commercial service. Broader findings and caveats from the paper: The relatively low number and heterogeneity of intestinal transplant patients limited the conclusions. GvH clones turned up in recipient bone marrow, with some appearing earlier in ileal mucosa or blood, a pattern consistent with an intestinal mucosal origin. Patients with donor T cell macrochimerism had high GvH to HvG T cell clonal ratios in their allografts. Early after transplant, peak levels of circulating GvH clones were found to be associated with declines in HvG clones.

The time point label, read with the paper, signifies: cells obtained before transplantation from donor or recipient. Mixed lymphocyte reactions plated around 200,000 CFSE-labeled pre-transplant responders with around 200,000 irradiated violet-dye-labeled stimulators and were cultured for 6 days. Proliferating CD3+CD4+CFSE-low and CD3+CD8+CFSE-low responder cells were FACS-sorted on a BD Influx sorter after the mixed lymphocyte reaction. Libraries came from the immunoSEQ multiplex PCR assay. For most patients, genomic DNA was isolated using the Qiagen DNeasy Blood and Tissue Kit and was shipped frozen to Adaptive Biotechnologies for TCR sequencing. Adaptive Biotechnologies carried out high-throughput TCR-beta CDR3 sequencing of genomic DNA for most patients. Per the source publication's procedure: Adaptive's ImmunoSEQ software was the source of the TCR sequencing data for about 20 patients, while a few other patients were processed with MiXCR and VDJtools. CD4 versus CD8 sorting errors were corrected by removing sequences found in both subsets at a frequency ratio below 5:1. CDR3 nucleotide sequences shared between donor and recipient were removed because their origin could not be assigned. To be classed as alloreactive, a clone needed at least 2-fold expansion over unstimulated cells and a minimum CFSE-low frequency of 0.002% (template counts) or 0.001% (read counts). Mappable clones were those detected in sequenced pre-transplant spleen, lymph node, or MLR CFSE-low populations of the donor or recipient. Cumulative frequency of alloreactive clones was calculated as a percentage of all sequences weighted by copy number. As stored in TCRdb, this immuneACCESS dataset retains in-frame rearrangements with V and J assigned. A fraction of the clones does not appear; measured against another copy, unresolved V genes explain less than half of the discrepancy, and the remainder lacks a known reason. That table supplies the V and J calls and clone size; D and trimming were determined from the DNA. The sample yields roughly 21,000 clones; roughly 43% were counted once. The ten largest clones capture approximately 1.6% of the sample.

The CDR3 starts with the cysteine, ends with the phenylalanine, and has 15 residues. The entry retains the CDR3 DNA only, 45 bases that are in frame from base 1. Reading the germline V gene gives CDR1 SGHDN and CDR2 FVKESK. Trimming leaves V shorter by 4 bases and J shorter by 4 bases, with the junction holding 7 bases beyond the gene matches. This clone was seen only a few times. Base qualities are not recorded, but no much larger clone differs from it by a single base. The chain couples TRBV14 to TRBJ1-1; 9 junctional bases match TRBD1. This specimen consisted of alloreactive CD8+ T cells from a mixed lymphocyte reaction culture, obtained before intestinal transplant. The meaning of the sample's cell subset or site label: CFSE-low proliferating T cells sorted from roughly six-day pre-transplant mixed lymphocyte reaction (GvH or HvG direction). The TCR originated in a human patient who received an intestinal transplant. The sequence in DNA is TGTGCCAGCAGCCCCCGGGACAGGGTCTTCACTGAAGCTTTCTTT. Its product reads: CASSPRDRVFTEAFF.